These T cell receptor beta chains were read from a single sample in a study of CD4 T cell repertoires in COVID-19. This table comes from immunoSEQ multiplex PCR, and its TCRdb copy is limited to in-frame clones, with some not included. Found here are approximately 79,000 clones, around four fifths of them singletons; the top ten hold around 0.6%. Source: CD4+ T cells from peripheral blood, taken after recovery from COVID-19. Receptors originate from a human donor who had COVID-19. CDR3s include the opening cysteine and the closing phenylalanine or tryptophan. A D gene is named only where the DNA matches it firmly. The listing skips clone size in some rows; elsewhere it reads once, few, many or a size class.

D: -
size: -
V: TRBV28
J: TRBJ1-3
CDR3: CASSPPKGLTGNTIYF
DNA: TGTGCCAGCAGTCCTCCGAAGGGGCTGACTGGAAACACCATATATTTT

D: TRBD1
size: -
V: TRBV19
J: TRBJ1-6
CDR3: CASSLNRDRGRSPLHF
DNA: TGTGCCAGTAGTTTAAACCGGGACAGGGGTCGTTCACCCCTCCACTTT

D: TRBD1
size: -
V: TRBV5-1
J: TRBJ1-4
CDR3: CASSPGTANEKLFF
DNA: TGCGCCAGCAGCCCCGGGACAGCAAATGAAAAACTGTTTTTT

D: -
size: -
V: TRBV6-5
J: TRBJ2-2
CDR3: CASSRQGNGELFF
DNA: TGTGCCAGCAGTCGCCAGGGTAACGGGGAGCTGTTTTTT

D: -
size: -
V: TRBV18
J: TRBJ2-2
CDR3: CASSQGTRSTGELFF
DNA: TGTGCCAGCTCACAGGGGACGAGATCAACCGGGGAGCTGTTTTTT

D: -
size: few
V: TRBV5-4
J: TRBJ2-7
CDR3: CASSLELTGGEQYF
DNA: TGTGCCAGCAGCTTGGAGCTAACTGGAGGGGAGCAGTACTTC

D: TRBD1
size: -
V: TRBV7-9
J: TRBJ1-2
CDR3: CASRGTGLGYTF
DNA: TGTGCCAGCAGGGGGACAGGGCTTGGCTACACCTTC

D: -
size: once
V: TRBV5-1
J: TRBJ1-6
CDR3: CASPPPAVSSYNSPLHF
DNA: TGCGCCAGCCCCCCCCCTGCGGTGAGCTCCTATAATTCACCCCTCCACTTT

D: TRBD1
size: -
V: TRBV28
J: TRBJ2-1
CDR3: CASSATGGSYNEQFF
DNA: TGTGCCAGCAGTGCCACAGGGGGCTCCTACAATGAGCAGTTCTTC

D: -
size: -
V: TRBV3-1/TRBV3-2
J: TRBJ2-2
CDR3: CATSIGGVTGELFF
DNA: TGTGCCACCTCAATAGGGGGAGTCACCGGGGAGCTGTTTTTT

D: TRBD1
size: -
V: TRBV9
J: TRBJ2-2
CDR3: CASSRQGGTGELFF
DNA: TGTGCCAGCAGCCGACAGGGGGGCACCGGGGAGCTGTTTTTT

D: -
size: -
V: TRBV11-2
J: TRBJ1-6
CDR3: CASSFGGRNSPLHF
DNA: TGTGCCAGCAGCTTTGGGGGACGCAATTCACCCCTCCACTTT

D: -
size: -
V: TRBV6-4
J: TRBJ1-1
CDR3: CASSPGPASTEAFF
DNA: TGTGCCAGCAGCCCCGGGCCAGCGAGCACTGAAGCTTTCTTT

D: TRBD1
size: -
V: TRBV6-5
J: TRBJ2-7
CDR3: CASRLTGSSYEQYF
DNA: TGTGCCAGCAGGCTGACAGGGAGCTCCTACGAGCAGTACTTC

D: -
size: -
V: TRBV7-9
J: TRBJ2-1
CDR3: CASSWSSSYNEQFF
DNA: TGTGCCAGCAGTTGGAGCAGCTCCTACAATGAGCAGTTCTTC

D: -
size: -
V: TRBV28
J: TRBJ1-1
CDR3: CASSLRGSRVEAFF
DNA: TGTGCCAGCAGCCTGAGGGGGAGTAGGGTAGAAGCTTTCTTT

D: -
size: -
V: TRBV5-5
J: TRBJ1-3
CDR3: CASSWRTSSSGNTIYF
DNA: TGTGCCAGCAGCTGGCGGACTTCTAGCTCTGGAAACACCATATATTTT

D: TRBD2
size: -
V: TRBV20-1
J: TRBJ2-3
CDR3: CSASTEAPTSGRLGTDTQYF
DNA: TGCAGTGCTAGTACTGAGGCACCTACTAGCGGGAGGCTCGGCACAGATACGCAGTATTTT

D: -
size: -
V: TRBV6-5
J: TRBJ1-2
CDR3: CASSPNEAVNGYTF
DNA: TGTGCCAGCAGCCCCAATGAGGCGGTGAACGGCTACACCTTC

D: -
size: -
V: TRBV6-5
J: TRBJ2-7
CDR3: CAARPRGSYEQYF
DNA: TGTGCCGCCAGGCCACGGGGCTCCTACGAGCAGTACTTC

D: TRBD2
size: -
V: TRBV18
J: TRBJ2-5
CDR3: CASSPLLAGVQETQYF
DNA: TGTGCCAGCTCACCTCTGCTAGCGGGAGTTCAAGAGACCCAGTACTTC

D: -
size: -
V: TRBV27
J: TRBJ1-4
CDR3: CASSPRRGILNEKLFF
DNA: TGTGCCAGCAGTCCCCGTAGAGGGATCCTTAATGAAAAACTGTTTTTT

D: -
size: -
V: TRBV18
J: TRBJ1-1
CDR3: CASSTTVRNTEAFF
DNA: TGTGCCAGCTCAACGACAGTTAGGAACACTGAAGCTTTCTTT

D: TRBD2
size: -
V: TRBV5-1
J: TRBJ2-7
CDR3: CASSRAGEVYEQYF
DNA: TGCGCCAGCAGCCGAGCGGGAGAAGTCTACGAGCAGTACTTC

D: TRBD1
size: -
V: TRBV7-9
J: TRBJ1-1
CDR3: CASSLGDRPRGDTEAFF
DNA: TGTGCCAGCAGCTTAGGGGACAGGCCTCGGGGAGACACTGAAGCTTTCTTT

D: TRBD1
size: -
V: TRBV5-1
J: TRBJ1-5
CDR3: CASSSTGGGQPQHF
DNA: TGCGCCAGCAGCTCCACAGGGGGCGGTCAGCCCCAGCATTTT

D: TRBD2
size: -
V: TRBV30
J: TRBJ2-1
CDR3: CAWSRLRGLAGIRNEQFF
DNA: TGTGCCTGGAGTAGATTAAGGGGACTAGCGGGAATAAGAAATGAGCAGTTCTTC

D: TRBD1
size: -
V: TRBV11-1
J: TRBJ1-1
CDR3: CASSLYGGQDPEAFF
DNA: TGTGCCAGCAGCTTATATGGGGGACAGGACCCTGAAGCTTTCTTT